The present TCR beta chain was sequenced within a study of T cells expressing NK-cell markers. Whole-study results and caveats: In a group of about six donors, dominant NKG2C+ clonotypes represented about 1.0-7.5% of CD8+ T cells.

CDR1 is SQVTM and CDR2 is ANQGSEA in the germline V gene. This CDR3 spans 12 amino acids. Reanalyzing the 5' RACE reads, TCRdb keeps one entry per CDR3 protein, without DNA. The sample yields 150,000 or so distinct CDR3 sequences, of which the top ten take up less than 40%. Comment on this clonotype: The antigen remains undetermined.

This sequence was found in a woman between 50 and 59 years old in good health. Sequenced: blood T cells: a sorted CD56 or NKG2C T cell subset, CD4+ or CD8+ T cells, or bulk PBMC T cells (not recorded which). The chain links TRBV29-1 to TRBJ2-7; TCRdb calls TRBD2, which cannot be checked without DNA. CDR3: CSVEGGVGEQYF.